These T cell receptor beta chains were read from a single sample in a study of T cells of healthy individuals. From the 5' RACE reads, TCRdb called clonotypes with MiXCR, one entry per CDR3 protein. The data contain about 60,000 distinct CDR3 sequences, 15% to 20% of them singletons. The receptor source for this set is a human donor in good health. Each CDR3 is given with its conserved first and last residue. The order of the fields is V gene, clone size, D gene, J gene, CDR3 protein, CDR3 DNA. D genes are given only for firm matches. Part of the rows lack a size; the others show once, few, many or a class for expanded clones.

TRBV9	many	-	TRBJ2-7	CASSVGSGEGTSRYEQYF	TGTGCCAGCAGCGTAGGGTCAGGGGAGGGGACAAGTCGCTACGAGCAGTACTTC
TRBV28	many	TRBD2	TRBJ2-1	CASSLRLAGEGRFF	TGTGCCAGCAGTTTAAGGCTAGCGGGAGAAGGTCGGTTCTTC
TRBV10-3	-	-	TRBJ2-1	CATLSQGVDEQFF	TGTGCCACCCTCAGCCAAGGGGTCGATGAGCAGTTCTTC
TRBV7-8	-	TRBD1	TRBJ1-1	CASGDRRGNTEAFF	TGTGCCAGCGGGGACAGGCGAGGAAACACTGAAGCTTTCTTT
TRBV27	many	-	TRBJ2-5	CASSLGGVETQYF	TGTGCCAGCAGTTTAGGAGGGGTGGAGACCCAGTACTTC
TRBV7-2	few	-	TRBJ2-6	CASSLGGAGANVLTF	TGTGCCAGCAGCTTAGGAGGGGCTGGGGCCAACGTCCTGACTTTC
TRBV7-3	few	-	TRBJ2-5	CASSLQEGGTQYF	TGTGCCAGCAGCTTACAAGAAGGGGGGACCCAGTACTTC
TRBV7-7	few	-	TRBJ2-5	CASSSRGGPQETQYF	TGTGCTAGCAGCTCCAGAGGAGGTCCCCAGGAGACCCAGTACTTC
TRBV10-3	few	TRBD1	TRBJ2-1	CAISVKGQGVSGEQFF	TGTGCCATCAGTGTTAAAGGGCAGGGGGTCTCAGGTGAGCAGTTCTTC
TRBV19	few	TRBD2	TRBJ2-1	CASRLAGGHNNEQFF	TGTGCCAGTCGACTAGCGGGGGGCCATAACAATGAGCAGTTCTTC
TRBV9	few	-	TRBJ1-1	CASSGRQAGNTEAFF	TGTGCCAGCAGCGGTCGACAGGCGGGGAACACTGAAGCTTTCTTT
TRBV5-1	few	TRBD1	TRBJ2-3	CASSLIGQATDTQYF	TGCGCCAGCAGCTTGATCGGACAGGCCACAGATACGCAGTATTTT
TRBV5-1	many	-	TRBJ1-4	CASSLEVQNEKLFF	TGCGCCAGCAGCTTGGAGGTACAGAATGAAAAACTGTTTTTT
TRBV29-1	many	TRBD2	TRBJ2-2	CSVGLAGKGELFF	TGCAGCGTTGGACTAGCGGGAAAGGGGGAGCTGTTTTTT
TRBV4-2	-	-	TRBJ1-1	CASSPTWNTEAFF	TGTGCCAGCAGCCCCACCTGGAACACTGAAGCTTTCTTT
TRBV28	-	-	TRBJ2-5	CASSLTDHQETQYF	TGTGCCAGCAGCCTCACAGATCACCAAGAGACCCAGTACTTC
TRBV30	few	-	TRBJ1-3	CAWSGSVGPGNTIYF	TGTGCCTGGAGCGGGAGCGTGGGCCCTGGAAACACCATATATTTT
TRBV5-5	-	TRBD1	TRBJ2-7	CASSEGTVASYEQYF	TGTGCCAGCAGCGAGGGGACAGTCGCCTCCTACGAGCAGTACTTC
TRBV10-3	few	TRBD1	TRBJ2-5	CAIRETGARRTQYF	TGTGCCATCAGAGAAACAGGGGCCAGGAGGACCCAGTACTTC
TRBV4-3	-	-	TRBJ2-6	CASSLGLPGANVLTF	TGCGCCAGCAGCCTCGGCCTCCCTGGGGCCAACGTCCTGACTTTC
TRBV12-3/TRBV12-4	many	-	TRBJ1-1	CASSFRSNSEAFF	TGTGCCAGCAGTTTCAGGAGTAACTCTGAAGCTTTCTTT
TRBV2	many	-	TRBJ1-1	CASSARVATEAFF	TGTGCCAGCAGTGCCAGGGTGGCCACTGAAGCTTTCTTT
TRBV6-5	many	-	TRBJ2-5	CASIGAGRKTQYF	TGTGCCAGCATTGGGGCAGGGAGAAAGACCCAGTACTTC
TRBV29-1	-	-	TRBJ2-4	CSVVKGLAKNIQYF	TGCAGCGTTGTAAAGGGCCTAGCCAAAAACATTCAGTACTTC
TRBV18	many	TRBD1	TRBJ1-2	CASSPMETGDYGYTF	TGTGCCAGCTCACCAATGGAGACAGGGGACTATGGCTACACCTTC
TRBV2	many	TRBD1	TRBJ2-1	CASRSGTGYNEQFF	TGTGCCAGCAGATCCGGGACAGGGTACAATGAGCAGTTCTTC
TRBV6-5	-	-	TRBJ2-1	CASSYSSSAGQGEQFF	TGTGCCAGCAGTTACTCGAGTTCCGCGGGCCAGGGTGAGCAGTTCTTC